This TCR beta chain was captured by sequencing in a study of vaccination effects on CD4 cells after COVID-19. Before sequencing, viral peptide pools were used by the ViraFEST assay to expand antigen-specific CD4+ T cells. After roughly eleven days in culture, the CD4+ T cells were isolated. From March to December 2020, the person had a SARS-CoV-2 infection that was confirmed by PCR. In culture with 10 IU/ml IL-2 and roughly 10 ug/ml peptides, PBMC were grown at 1.5 million to 2 million per well. The germline V gene encodes CDR1 SGHRS and CDR2 YFSETQ. The CDR3 length is 14 residues. With 5 bases removed from V and 0 bases from J, the gap between germline ends came to 9 bases. Remarks on this clone: Its antigen is unknown.

Assay: immunoSEQ multiplex PCR; the TCRdb copy retains only in-frame clones and omits some. The sample gives some 40,000 clones, about three quarters of which show up once; 15% to 20% is in the top ten. The sample here was CD4+ T cells from PBMCs cultured with HCoV-NL63 spike peptides, taken before COVID-19 vaccination. This sequence was found in a human donor who had a prior SARS-CoV-2 infection. The rearrangement links TRBV5-1 to TRBJ1-3, with unresolved D. In nucleotides, the CDR3 is TGCGCCAGCAGGGATACCCGCTCTGGAAACACCATATATTTT. It yields the protein CASRDTRSGNTIYF.